The 25 T cell receptor beta chains reported below all come from one sample, sequenced in a study of blood T cell repertoires in COVID-19. TCRdb keeps only in-frame clones here, not all; method: immunoSEQ multiplex PCR. This table has around 400,000 clones, around 92% appearing once. Sample: PBMCs or T cells enriched from blood (not recorded which). Receptors originate from a woman in her thirties who had recovered from COVID-19.

CDR3 in DNA: TGTGCCAGCAGCCGACAGGGCCCAGGTCGGGAAGCTTTCTTT. Protein sequence: CASSRQGPGREAFF. The rearrangement uses TRBV27 and TRBJ1-1, with 7 bases matching TRBD1. CDR3 size: 14 residues. Germline-derived CDR1 and CDR2 are MNHEY and SMNVEV (reference sequence). Trimming removed 6 bases from V and 8 bases from J; junction bases left unmatched: 12.

The chain uses TRBV28 and TRBJ1-2; D unresolved. V was cut by 3 bases and J by 5 bases, with 19 bases left in between. The CDR3 runs 16 residues. Germline CDR1 is MDHEN and CDR2 is SYDVKM. Here the CDR3 reads CASSFRQAKNLYGYTF. The CDR3 DNA reads TGTGCCAGCAGTTTTCGGCAGGCGAAAAACCTGTATGGCTACACCTTC.

The table lists this clone with a count of one. V usage is TRBV21-1 and J usage is TRBJ2-3; the DNA was not used to check the table's D call, TRBD2. TRBV21-1 is a recognized pseudogene. This CDR3 has 16 amino acids. The DNA for the CDR3 is TGTGCCAGCAGCAAGCCACGCGGCACTAGCACAGATACGCAGTATTTT. Its translation: CASSKPRGTSTDTQYF.

The chain joins TRBV29-1 to TRBJ2-3; 14 positions match TRBD2. From germline, CDR1 is SQVTM and CDR2 ANQGSEA. The CDR3 has 19 amino acids. V shed 3 bases, J shed 2 bases, and the junction held 13 bases outside the gene matches. This chain's CDR3 is CSVEVRGLAGVRVTDTQYF. As DNA, the CDR3 is TGCAGCGTTGAGGTGCGGGGACTAGCGGGAGTCCGGGTCACAGATACGCAGTATTTT.

The rearrangement links TRBV20-1 to TRBJ2-5; 7 bases fit TRBD2. CDR3 size: 11 residues. The germline gives CDR1 DFQATT, CDR2 SNEGSKA (reference sequence). Germline trimming cut 7 bases from V and 10 bases from J; bases unmatched to any gene: 9. CDR3 nucleotides: TGCAGTGTTACACCAGGACTAGTCCAGTACTTC. It is translated as CSVTPGLVQYF.

Worth noting for this clone: The junction departs from the called germline gene at one end, perhaps through a read error. The chain carries TRBV6-6 and TRBJ2-7, with 10 positions matching TRBD2. The CDR3 sequence is 13 residues long. CDR1 and CDR2 (germline): MNHNY, SVGAGI (reference sequence). This CDR3 is CASREGLAAGRVF. The CDR3 DNA follows: TGTGCCAGCAGAGAAGGACTAGCGGCCGGGCGGGTCTTC.

This clone has only one observation. This chain uses TRBV10-3 with TRBJ1-1, with D perhaps TRBD1 (6 bases). V was shortened by 5 bases and J by 6 bases, with 13 bases between the two germline ends. This CDR3 has 13 residues. Looked up from germline, CDR1 is ENHRY and CDR2 is SYGVKD. In nucleotides, the CDR3 is TGTGCCATCAGTAAAGGGACACCCTCTGAAGCTTTCTTT. It codes for CAISKGTPSEAFF.

This sequence joins TRBV6-4 and TRBJ2-3; 13 bases align to TRBD2. The V and J ends lost 7 bases and 4 bases, in that order; junction bases with no gene match: 2. The CDR3 length is 14 residues. Per the germline V gene, CDR1 is MRHNA and CDR2 is SNTAGT. The CDR3 nucleotides read TGTGCCAGCAAAACTAGCGGGGGGGCAGATACGCAGTATTTT. Its translation: CASKTSGGADTQYF.

The V and J genes are TRBV4-1 and TRBJ2-1; TRBD1 might be the D (5 bases). Germline-derived CDR1 and CDR2 are MGHRA and YSYEKL. CDR3 size: 15 residues. V was trimmed by 3 bases and J by 2 bases, leaving 11 bases between them. CDR3 sequence reads: CASSHLTEAYNEQFF. CDR3 nucleotide sequence: TGCGCCAGCAGCCATCTGACAGAGGCCTACAATGAGCAGTTCTTC.

This clone was counted a few times. The genes are TRBV28 and TRBJ1-1; D is unclear. Trimming cost V 6 bases and J 10 bases, with 15 bases left between them. CDR1 MDHEN and CDR2 SYDVKM come from the germline V gene. The CDR3 runs to 12 residues. In DNA form, the CDR3 reads TGTGCCAGCAGAGAGGTGCGCGATCGAGCTTTCTTT. This gives the protein CASREVRDRAFF.

The V call is TRBV7-2, the J call TRBJ1-4; D is perhaps TRBD1 (5 bases). The ends were cut back, 2 bases at V and 5 bases at J, with 24 bases in the middle. CDR1 and CDR2 from the germline V gene are SGHTA and FQGNSA. The CDR3 consists of 19 residues. The CDR3 spells CASSLSRLWAGGTNEKLFF. CDR3 coding DNA: TGTGCCAGCAGCTTAAGTCGATTGTGGGCGGGAGGGACCAATGAAAAACTGTTTTTT.

This chain uses TRBV3-1 (or the pseudogene TRBV3-2) with TRBJ1-2; a weak D match, TRBD1 (5 bases). Per germline, CDR1 LGHDT and CDR2 YNNKEL (reference sequence). Trimming removed 0 bases at V and 3 bases at J, with 17 bases between. CDR3 length: 17 residues. The CDR3 DNA reads as TGTGCCAGCAGCCAAGACCGGGGGAGAGAGGAGGACTATGGCTACACCTTC. It yields the protein CASSQDRGREEDYGYTF.

The chain recombines TRBV18 with TRBJ1-2, with 12 bases aligning to TRBD1. This CDR3 is 15 amino acids long. Germline V gives CDR1 KGHSH, CDR2 LQKENI. J gave up 5 bases and V 5 bases, and 6 bases lay outside the gene matches. In DNA form, the CDR3 reads TGTGCCAGCTCAACGGGACAGGGGGCAGGGTATGGCTACACCTTC. It translates to CASSTGQGAGYGYTF. The entire variable domain, with the rest obtained from reference TRBV18 and TRBJ1-2, is as follows: NAGVMQNPRHLVRRRGQEARLRCSPMKGHSHVYWYRQLPEEGLKFMVYLQKENIIDESGMPKERFSAEFPKEGPSILRIQQVVRGDSAAYFCASSTGQGAGYGYTFGSGTRLTVV.

This chain uses TRBV3-1 (or the pseudogene TRBV3-2) with TRBJ2-7; 9 bases are shared with TRBD2. Trimming at V came to 5 bases and at J to 6 bases, leaving 8 bases not matched to a gene. CDR3 length: 14 amino acids. From germline, CDR1 is LGHDT and CDR2 YNNKEL (reference sequence). CDR3 sequence reads: CASSTLAGDFEQYF. Here the CDR3 DNA reads TGTGCCAGCAGCACCTTAGCGGGAGATTTCGAGCAGTACTTC.

This chain joins TRBV5-1 and TRBJ1-1, with D maybe TRBD1 (6 bases). Germline V gene data show CDR1 as SGHRS and CDR2 as YFSETQ. With 4 bases removed from V and 1 base from J, the gap between germline ends came to 11 bases. CDR3 size: 14 residues. CDR3 nucleotides: TGCGCCAGCAGCCAAGGGACATCGAACACTGAAGCTTTCTTT. This gives the protein CASSQGTSNTEAFF.

This clone was picked up a small number of times. The V gene is TRBV7-8, the J gene TRBJ2-1; D remains ambiguous. Per germline, CDR1 SGHVS and CDR2 FQNEAQ. The CDR3 sequence is 16 residues long. V was cut by 1 base and J by 0 bases, with 10 bases left in between. DNA for the CDR3: TGTGCCAGCAGCTTAGTGCCCCGGAGCTCCTACAATGAGCAGTTCTTC. It encodes CASSLVPRSSYNEQFF.

V gene TRBV29-1 combines with J gene TRBJ2-5; 8 bases align to TRBD1. The junction had 5 bases not matched to a gene; V was cut back by 7 bases and J by 4 bases. The V gene's germline CDR1 is SQVTM and CDR2 ANQGSEA. The CDR3 is 12 amino acids. CDR3 sequence (DNA): TGCAGCGAATTAACAGGGGGAGAGACCCAGTACTTC. This encodes CSELTGGETQYF.

The chain has TRBV7-9 and TRBJ2-5, with a weak D call TRBD1 (6 bases). The CDR3 runs 17 residues. CDR1 is SEHNR, CDR2 FQNEAQ, per germline (reference sequence). V was clipped by 0 bases and J by 2 bases, with 16 bases between them. The CDR3 coding sequence is TGTGCCAGCAGCTTAGCGCACGGACAGTTGTCTCAAGAGACCCAGTACTTC. Translation gives CASSLAHGQLSQETQYF.

The CDR3 DNA reads TGTGCCTGGACGGGGGGCTACGAGCAGTACTTC. Translating gives CAWTGGYEQYF. V usage is TRBV30 and J usage is TRBJ2-7, with 7 bases aligning to TRBD2. The CDR3 sequence is 11 residues long. Per germline, CDR1 GTSNPN and CDR2 SVGIG (reference sequence). Trimming removed 4 bases from V and 3 bases from J; junction bases left unmatched: 0.

V and J are TRBV7-2 and TRBJ2-1; 9 bases are shared with TRBD2. The V gene end was trimmed by 1 base and the J gene end by 14 bases; junction bases not matched to a gene: 6. CDR1 is SGHTA, CDR2 FQGNSA, per germline. This CDR3 is 13 amino acids long. The CDR3 DNA sequence: TGTGCCAGCAGCTTAGATGGCGGGGGGGCAGAGTTCTTC. Its translation: CASSLDGGGAEFF.

In this sample, this clone turned up a few times. The chain joins TRBV20-1 to TRBJ1-1, with D possibly being TRBD1 (5 bases). The V and J ends lost 3 bases and 4 bases respectively, with 9 bases between them. CDR3 length: 12 residues. The germline gives CDR1 DFQATT, CDR2 SNEGSKA (reference sequence). In DNA, the CDR3 is TGCAGTGCTAGTCCGGGGGGCACTGAAGCTTTCTTT. Its translation: CSASPGGTEAFF.

V and J are TRBV7-3 and TRBJ2-2; TRBD1 agrees at 7 bases. The CDR3 extends over 16 amino acids. Germline values: CDR1 SGHTA, CDR2 FQGTGA. The V and J ends lost 4 bases and 6 bases, in that order; junction bases with no gene match: 11. The chain's CDR3 is CASSSRQGKIPGELFF. The CDR3 nucleotides read TGTGCCAGCAGCTCCCGACAGGGTAAAATCCCCGGGGAGCTGTTTTTT.

V usage is TRBV28 and J usage is TRBJ2-7; 9 nucleotides agree with TRBD2. CDR3 length: 17 amino acids. J was trimmed by 4 bases and V by 4 bases; bases with no gene match: 14. Germline values: CDR1 MDHEN, CDR2 SYDVKM. DNA for the CDR3: TGTGCCAGCAGTTATAGCTCTATCCGGACTAGCGCTTACGAGCAGTACTTC. It is translated as CASSYSSIRTSAYEQYF.

This clone was seen just once. The chain carries TRBV7-9 and TRBJ2-3; 8 bases fit TRBD1. Per germline, CDR1 SEHNR and CDR2 FQNEAQ (reference sequence). CDR3 length equals 16 residues. V shed 4 bases and J 2 bases; nucleotides not matched to a gene: 8. CDR3 sequence: CASSSGQGISTDTQYF. The CDR3 DNA follows: TGTGCCAGCAGCTCCGGACAGGGAATTTCCACAGATACGCAGTATTTT.

V usage is TRBV7-2 and J usage is TRBJ1-3; 8 nucleotides line up with TRBD1. The trim removed 5 bases at V and 1 base at J, leaving 4 bases unmatched. The CDR3 is made up of 15 amino acids. The V gene's germline CDR1 is SGHTA and CDR2 FQGNSA. CDR3 nucleotide sequence: TGTGCCAGCAGCAACACAGGGGGGTCTGGAAACACCATATATTTT. Its translation: CASSNTGGSGNTIYF.